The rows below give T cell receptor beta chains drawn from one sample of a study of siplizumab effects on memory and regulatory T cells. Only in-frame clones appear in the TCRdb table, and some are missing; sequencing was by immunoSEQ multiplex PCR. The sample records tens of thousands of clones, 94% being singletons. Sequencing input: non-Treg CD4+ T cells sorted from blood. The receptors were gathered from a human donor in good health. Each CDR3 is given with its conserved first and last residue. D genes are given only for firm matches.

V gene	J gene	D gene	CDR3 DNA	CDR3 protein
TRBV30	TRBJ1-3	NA	TGTGCCTGGAGTGTAACGGCAGGGGGAAACACCATATATTTT	CAWSVTAGGNTIYF
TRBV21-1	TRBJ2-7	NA	TGTGCCAGCAGCAAACCGCTTGAGGAAGAGGCTATCTACGAGCAGTACTTC	CASSKPLEEEAIYEQYF
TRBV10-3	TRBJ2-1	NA	TGTGCCATCAGGGACCTTGGGAATGAGCAGTTCTTC	CAIRDLGNEQFF
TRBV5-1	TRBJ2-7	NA	TGCGCCAGCAGCTTCTGGGGGGCAGGGGAGCAGTACTTC	CASSFWGAGEQYF
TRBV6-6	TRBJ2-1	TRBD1	TGTGCCAGCAGAGTCCGGGACAGGGGTAGCGATGAGCAGTTCTTC	CASRVRDRGSDEQFF
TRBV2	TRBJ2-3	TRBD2	TGTGCCAGCAGTGAATTGGGGCTAGCGGGAGCAGATACGCAGTATTTT	CASSELGLAGADTQYF
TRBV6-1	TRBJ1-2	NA	TGTGCCAGCAGTGAAGGGGGAAATCCCTATGGCTACACCTTC	CASSEGGNPYGYTF
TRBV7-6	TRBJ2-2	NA	TGTGCCAGCAGCCTCGGCGGGGCTCTAAACACCGGGGAGCTGTTTTTT	CASSLGGALNTGELFF
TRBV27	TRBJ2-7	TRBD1	TGTGCCAGCAGACCTCACCAGGGGGCGTACGAGCAGTACTTC	CASRPHQGAYEQYF
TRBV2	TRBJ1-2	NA	TGTGCCAGCAGTGGAGAGGCAGGGAGAGGAGTTGGCTACACCTTC	CASSGEAGRGVGYTF
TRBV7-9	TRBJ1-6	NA	TGTGCCAGCAGCTTAGATGCGGTGGGGGCACCCCTCCACTTT	CASSLDAVGAPLHF
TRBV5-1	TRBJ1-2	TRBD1	TGCGCCAGCAGCGGGGGGACAGAGCCATGGCATGGCTACACCTTC	CASSGGTEPWHGYTF
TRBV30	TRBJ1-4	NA	TGTGCCTGGAGTGTCGGCAGGGTGTTTGAAAAACTGTTTTTT	CAWSVGRVFEKLFF
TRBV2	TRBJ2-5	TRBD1	TGTGCCAGCAGTGAAGTTGGCAGGGGGTACCAAGAGACCCAGTACTTC	CASSEVGRGYQETQYF
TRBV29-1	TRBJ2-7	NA	TGCAGCTCCCACCAAAGCCTACTCTACGAGCAGTACTTC	CSSHQSLLYEQYF
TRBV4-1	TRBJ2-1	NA	TGCGCCAGCAGCCAACAGGGAAACAGGGTTAGCTCCTACAATGAGCAGTTCTTC	CASSQQGNRVSSYNEQFF
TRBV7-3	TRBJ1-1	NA	TGTGCCAGCAGCTCAACCCGGAGCACTGAAGCTTTCTTT	CASSSTRSTEAFF
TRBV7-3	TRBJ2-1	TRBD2	TGTGCCAGCAGCCTACGGACTAGCGGCTTATCCTACAATGAGCAGTTCTTC	CASSLRTSGLSYNEQFF
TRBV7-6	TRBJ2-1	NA	TGTGCCAGCAGCTTAGGAGAGATGGGTGAGCAGTTCTTC	CASSLGEMGEQFF
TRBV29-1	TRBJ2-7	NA	TGCAGCGCCGGGCAGGACGGCGTCTACGAGCAGTACTTC	CSAGQDGVYEQYF
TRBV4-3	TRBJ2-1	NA	TGCGCCAGCAGCCTGGCGGAGCGGAGCTCCTACAATGAGCAGTTCTTC	CASSLAERSSYNEQFF
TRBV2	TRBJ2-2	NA	TGTGCCAGCAGGGGCAGGGTCAGCGGGGAGCTGTTTTTT	CASRGRVSGELFF